Listed here are 3 T cell receptor beta chains from one sample, sequenced in a study of graft-versus-host responses after intestinal transplantation. TCRdb keeps only in-frame clones here, not all; method: immunoSEQ multiplex PCR. Of 95,000 or so clones listed, about nine tenths are singletons. Specimen: PBMCs, collected 450 to 460 days after intestinal transplant. The receptors derive from a human patient who received an intestinal transplant, so some T cells may come from the graft donor.

This chain connects TRBV5-6 to TRBJ2-5, with D tentatively TRBD1 or TRBD2 (6 bases each). This CDR3 has 15 residues. Germline loops: CDR1 SGHDT, CDR2 YYEEEE. Trimming removed 1 base at V and 5 bases at J, with 15 bases between. CDR3 DNA: TGTGCCAGCAGCTTGAGGGGGGCAGGGGTGGAGACCCAGTACTTC. Its protein is CASSLRGAGVETQYF. Full variable domain (remainder filled in from reference TRBV5-6 and TRBJ2-5): DAGVTQSPTHLIKTRGQQVTLRCSPKSGHDTVSWYQQALGQGPQFIFQYYEEEERQRGNFPDRFSGHQFPNYSSELNVNALLLGDSALYLCASSLRGAGVETQYFGPGTRLLVL.

The J gene is TRBJ2-7, the V gene TRBV5-4; D is uncertain. There are 11 residues in the CDR3. Germline values: CDR1 SGHNT, CDR2 YYREEE (reference sequence). Trimming stripped 3 bases from V and 5 bases from J, with 6 bases between. CDR3 residues: CASSWANEQYF. The CDR3 DNA follows: TGTGCCAGCAGCTGGGCCAACGAGCAGTACTTC.

This clone was detected only once. The chain employs TRBV2 and TRBJ1-2; a weak D match, TRBD1 (5 bases). Germline V CDR1 and CDR2: SNHLY, FYNNEI. V was cut by 10 bases and J by 4 bases, with 16 bases left in between. The CDR3 sequence is 13 residues long. Here the CDR3 reads CATTGDGSYGYTF. The CDR3 bases are TGTGCCACAACTGGGGACGGAAGCTATGGCTACACCTTC.